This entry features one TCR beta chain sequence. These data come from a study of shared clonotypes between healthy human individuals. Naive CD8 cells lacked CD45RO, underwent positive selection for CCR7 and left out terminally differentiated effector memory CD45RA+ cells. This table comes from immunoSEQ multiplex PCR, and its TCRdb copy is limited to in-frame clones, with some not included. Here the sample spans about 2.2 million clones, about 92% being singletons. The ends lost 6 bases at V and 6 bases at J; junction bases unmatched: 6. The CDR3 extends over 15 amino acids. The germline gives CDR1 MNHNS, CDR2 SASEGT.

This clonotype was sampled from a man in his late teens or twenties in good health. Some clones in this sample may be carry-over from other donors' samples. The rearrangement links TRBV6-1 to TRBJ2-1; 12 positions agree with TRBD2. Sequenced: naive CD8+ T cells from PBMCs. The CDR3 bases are TGTGCCAGCAGGGGACTAGCGGGCCCGCCCAATGAGCAGTTCTTC. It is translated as CASRGLAGPPNEQFF.